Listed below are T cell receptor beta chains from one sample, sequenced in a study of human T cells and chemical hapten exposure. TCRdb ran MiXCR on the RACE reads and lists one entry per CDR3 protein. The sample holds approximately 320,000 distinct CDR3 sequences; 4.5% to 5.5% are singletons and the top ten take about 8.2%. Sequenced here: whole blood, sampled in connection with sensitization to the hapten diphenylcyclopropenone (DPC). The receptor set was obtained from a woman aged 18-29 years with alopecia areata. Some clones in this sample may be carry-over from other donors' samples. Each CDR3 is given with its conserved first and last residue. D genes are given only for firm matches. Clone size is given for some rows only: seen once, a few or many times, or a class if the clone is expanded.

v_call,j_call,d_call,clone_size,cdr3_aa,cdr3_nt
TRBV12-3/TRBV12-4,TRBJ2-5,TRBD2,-,CASSSLASGGQETQYF,TGTGCCAGCAGTTCTCTGGCTAGCGGGGGCCAAGAGACCCAGTACTTC
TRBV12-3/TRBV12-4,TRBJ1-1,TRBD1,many,CASRLQGAPYEAFF,TGTGCCAGCAGACTCCAGGGGGCTCCCTATGAAGCTTTCTTT
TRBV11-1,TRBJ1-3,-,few,CASSFGVSGNTIYF,TGTGCCAGCAGCTTCGGCGTCTCTGGAAACACCATATATTTT
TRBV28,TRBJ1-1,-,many,CASSLLWGSYTEAFF,TGTGCCAGCAGTTTACTCTGGGGCAGCTACACTGAAGCTTTCTTT
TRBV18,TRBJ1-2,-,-,CASSPPIQALNYGYTF,TGTGCCAGCTCACCACCGATCCAGGCCCTCAACTATGGCTACACCTTC
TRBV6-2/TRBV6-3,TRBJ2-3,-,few,CASSQSPSVVDTQYF,TGTGCCAGCAGTCAGTCCCCCTCAGTGGTGGATACGCAGTATTTT
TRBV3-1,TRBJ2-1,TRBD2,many,CASSRSRTSGGSDYNEQFF,TGTGCCAGCAGCCGGTCTCGGACTAGCGGGGGGTCGGATTACAATGAGCAGTTCTTC
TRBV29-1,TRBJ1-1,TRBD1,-,CSVVPGGYTEAFF,TGCAGCGTTGTCCCAGGGGGGTACACTGAAGCTTTCTTT
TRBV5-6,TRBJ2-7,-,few,CASSFGTRENYEQYF,TGTGCCAGCAGCTTCGGGACCAGGGAGAACTACGAGCAGTACTTC
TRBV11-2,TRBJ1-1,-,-,CASSLEQTKNTEAFF,TGTGCCAGCAGCTTAGAACAGACCAAGAACACTGAAGCTTTCTTT
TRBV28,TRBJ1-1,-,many,CASSPVTLGVNTEAFF,TGTGCCAGCAGTCCCGTAACGTTAGGGGTGAACACTGAAGCTTTCTTT
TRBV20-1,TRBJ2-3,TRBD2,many,CSTIGLVADTQYF,TGCAGTACAATCGGACTAGTGGCAGATACGCAGTATTTT
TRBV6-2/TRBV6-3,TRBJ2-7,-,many,CASSYTANRRLEQYF,TGTGCCAGCAGTTACACCGCAAACAGGCGCCTGGAGCAGTACTTC
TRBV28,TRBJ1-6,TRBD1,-,CASSFGQGDSPLHF,TGTGCCAGCAGTTTCGGACAGGGGGACTCACCCCTCCACTTT
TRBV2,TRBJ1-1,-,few,CASSVREAFF,TGTGCCAGCAGTGTCAGGGAAGCTTTCTTT
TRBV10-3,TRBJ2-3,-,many,CAISESGASTDTQYF,TGTGCCATCAGTGAGTCGGGGGCCTCCACAGATACGCAGTATTTT
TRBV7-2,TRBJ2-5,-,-,CASSLNGARETQYF,TGTGCCAGCAGCTTAAACGGGGCTCGAGAGACCCAGTACTTC
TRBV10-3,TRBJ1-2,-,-,CAISESANYGYTF,TGTGCCATCAGTGAGTCTGCTAACTATGGCTACACCTTC
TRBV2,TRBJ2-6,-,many,CASREIRGANVLTF,TGTGCCAGCAGGGAAATCCGGGGGGCCAACGTCCTGACTTTC
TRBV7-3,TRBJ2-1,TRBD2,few,CASSLRRGVYNEQFF,TGTGCCAGCAGCTTAAGGCGGGGGGTATACAATGAGCAGTTCTTC
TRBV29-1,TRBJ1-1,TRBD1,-,CSVVPDRDVTEAFF,TGCAGCGTTGTTCCGGACAGGGACGTGACTGAAGCTTTCTTT
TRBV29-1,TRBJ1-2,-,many,CSVIGQGVPQF,TGCAGCGTTATCGGGCAGGGAGTGCCTCAATTC
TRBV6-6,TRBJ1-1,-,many,CASSYSSSRVEAFF,TGTGCCAGCAGTTACTCGAGTAGCAGGGTTGAAGCTTTCTTT
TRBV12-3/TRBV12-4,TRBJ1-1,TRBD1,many,CASSATGVRLDTEAFF,TGTGCCAGCAGTGCTACAGGGGTAAGACTCGACACTGAAGCTTTCTTT
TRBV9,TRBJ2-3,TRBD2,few,CASSYSGETSTDTQYF,TGTGCCAGCAGTTATAGCGGGGAAACTAGCACAGATACGCAGTATTTT
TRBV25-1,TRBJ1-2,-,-,CASSSTSSVSNYGYTF,TGTGCCAGCAGTTCGACTTCCAGCGTCTCTAACTATGGCTACACCTTC
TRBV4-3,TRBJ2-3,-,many,CASSQEVIGGGDTQYF,TGCGCCAGCAGCCAAGAAGTAATCGGGGGAGGAGATACGCAGTATTTT
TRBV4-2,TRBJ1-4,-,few,CASNKGKGQANEKLFF,TGTGCCAGCAACAAGGGGAAGGGACAAGCTAATGAAAAACTGTTTTTT
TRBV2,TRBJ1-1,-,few,CASRDSLNTEAFF,TGTGCCAGCAGGGACAGTTTGAACACTGAAGCTTTCTTT
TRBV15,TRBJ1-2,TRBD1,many,CATSRQGNYGYTF,TGTGCCACCAGCCGACAGGGCAACTATGGCTACACCTTC
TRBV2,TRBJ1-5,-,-,CASTERAGGYQPQHF,TGTGCCAGCACCGAACGAGCGGGGGGTTATCAGCCCCAGCATTTT
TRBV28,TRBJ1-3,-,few,CASSPQDSVGNTIYF,TGTGCCAGCAGCCCCCAGGATTCGGTTGGAAACACCATATATTTT
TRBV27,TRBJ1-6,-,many,CASSLSLLGNSPLHF,TGTGCCAGCAGTTTAAGTCTGCTAGGCAATTCACCCCTCCACTTT
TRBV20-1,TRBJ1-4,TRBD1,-,CSAFQQGAPNEKLFF,TGCAGTGCTTTTCAACAGGGGGCGCCGAATGAAAAACTGTTTTTT
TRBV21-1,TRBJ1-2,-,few,CASSPRGGSAYGYTF,TGTGCCAGCAGCCCCCGGGGTGGGTCTGCCTATGGCTACACCTTC
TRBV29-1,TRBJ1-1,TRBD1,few,CSVLGWDRVTEAFF,TGCAGCGTTTTGGGGTGGGACAGGGTAACTGAAGCTTTCTTT
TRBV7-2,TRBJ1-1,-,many,CASSEVKETEAFF,TGTGCCAGCAGCGAGGTAAAGGAGACTGAAGCTTTCTTT
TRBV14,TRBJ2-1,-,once,CASSLKHLNNEQFF,TGTGCCAGCAGCCTTAAGCACCTAAACAATGAGCAGTTCTTC
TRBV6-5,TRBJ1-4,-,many,CASRQRAGNEKLFF,TGTGCCAGCAGGCAGCGGGCTGGGAATGAAAAACTGTTTTTT
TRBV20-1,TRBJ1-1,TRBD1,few,CSARDPFSGGLAHTEAFF,TGCAGTGCTAGAGATCCATTTTCAGGGGGATTGGCACACACTGAAGCTTTCTTT
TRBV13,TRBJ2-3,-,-,CASSSPGSGSDTQYF,TGTGCCAGCAGTTCCCCGGGGTCTGGATCCGATACGCAGTATTTT
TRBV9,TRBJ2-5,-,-,CASGDTQETQYF,TGTGCCAGCGGGGATACACAAGAGACCCAGTACTTC
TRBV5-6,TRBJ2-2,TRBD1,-,CASSLYRISGTGMNTGELFF,TGTGCCAGCAGCTTGTACCGAATATCCGGGACAGGGATGAACACCGGGGAGCTGTTTTTT
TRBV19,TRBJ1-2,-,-,CASSIDLSKLDYGYTF,TGTGCCAGTAGTATAGATCTGAGCAAACTGGACTATGGCTACACCTTC
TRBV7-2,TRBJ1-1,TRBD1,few,CASSLRDRLNTEAFF,TGTGCCAGCAGCTTACGGGACAGGCTGAACACTGAAGCTTTCTTT
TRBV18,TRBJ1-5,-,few,CASSPGKGINQPQHF,TGTGCCAGCTCACCAGGGAAGGGGATCAATCAGCCCCAGCATTTT
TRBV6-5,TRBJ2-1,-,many,CASSRRVGPGSYNEQFF,TGTGCCAGCAGTCGAAGGGTGGGTCCCGGCTCCTACAATGAGCAGTTCTTC
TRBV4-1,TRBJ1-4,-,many,CASSQNNALGEKLFF,TGCGCCAGCAGCCAAAACAACGCCCTGGGCGAAAAACTGTTTTTT
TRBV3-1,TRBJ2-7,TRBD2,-,CASSLPPKFSGGAYEQYF,TGTGCCAGCAGTCTCCCCCCCAAGTTTAGCGGGGGGGCCTACGAGCAGTACTTC
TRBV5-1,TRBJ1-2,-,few,CASSYGQNGYTF,TGCGCCAGCAGCTATGGACAGAATGGCTACACCTTC
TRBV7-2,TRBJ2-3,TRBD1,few,CASSLGGQRPEHF,TGTGCCAGCAGCTTAGGGGGACAGCGCCCCGAACATTTT
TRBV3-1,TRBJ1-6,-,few,CASSRGGSSRNSPLHF,TGTGCCAGCAGTCGAGGTGGGTCTTCGCGTAATTCACCCCTCCACTTT
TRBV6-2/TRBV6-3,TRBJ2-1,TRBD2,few,CASRLRAGGQNEQFF,TGTGCCAGCAGACTCAGAGCGGGGGGGCAGAATGAGCAGTTCTTC
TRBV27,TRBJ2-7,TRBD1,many,CASSFTGVGTYEQYF,TGTGCCAGCAGTTTTACAGGGGTAGGAACCTACGAGCAGTACTTC
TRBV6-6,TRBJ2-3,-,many,CASSQGGTKDTQYF,TGTGCCAGCAGCCAAGGCGGTACTAAAGATACGCAGTATTTT
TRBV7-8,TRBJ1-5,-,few,CASSLNPGISNQPQHF,TGTGCCAGCAGCTTAAATCCAGGAATTAGCAATCAGCCCCAGCATTTT
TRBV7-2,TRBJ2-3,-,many,CASSYQDRITDTQYF,TGTGCCAGCAGCTACCAGGACAGAATCACAGATACGCAGTATTTT
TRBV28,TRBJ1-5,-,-,CASSPSSQPQHF,TGTGCCAGCAGTCCCTCCAGTCAGCCCCAGCATTTT